Listed below are T cell receptor beta chains from one sample, sequenced in a study of T cell responses to AZD1222 COVID-19 vaccine. Using immunoSEQ multiplex PCR, the repertoire was profiled, and TCRdb retains in-frame clones only, with some absent. The repertoire consists of more than 95,000 clones, with roughly 90% occurring once and the leading ten covering 4.4%. The input for sequencing was peripheral blood, taken on day 0 of AZD1222 vaccination. These receptors originate from an adult in good health. Each CDR3 is given with its conserved first and last residue. A D gene is named only where the DNA matches it firmly. Clone size is shown for a subset of rows, as once, few, many or a class of expanded clone.

V: TRBV5-1
J: TRBJ1-6
D: -
size: few
CDR3: CASSLGQERNSPLHF
DNA: TGCGCCAGCAGCTTGGGACAGGAACGTAATTCACCCCTCCACTTT

V: TRBV5-1
J: TRBJ1-1
D: TRBD1
size: -
CDR3: CASSPLTGGTVEAFF
DNA: TGCGCCAGCAGCCCCCTGACAGGGGGCACGGTTGAAGCTTTCTTT

V: TRBV23-1
J: TRBJ1-5
D: -
size: -
CDR3: CASSLRRKKPQHF
DNA: TGCGCCAGCAGTCTGCGTCGAAAGAAGCCCCAGCATTTT

V: TRBV14
J: TRBJ2-3
D: TRBD2
size: few
CDR3: CASSQVAPSGIRTDTQYF
DNA: TGTGCCAGCAGCCAAGTAGCTCCTAGCGGGATCCGCACAGATACGCAGTATTTT

V: TRBV12-3/TRBV12-4
J: TRBJ1-2
D: TRBD1
size: -
CDR3: CASSRDRAYGYTF
DNA: TGTGCCAGCAGCCGGGACAGGGCCTATGGCTACACCTTC

V: TRBV19
J: TRBJ2-1
D: -
size: -
CDR3: CASSRWGEQFF
DNA: TGTGCCAGTAGCCGATGGGGTGAGCAGTTCTTC

V: TRBV18
J: TRBJ1-5
D: -
size: once
CDR3: CASSPEHDQPQHF
DNA: TGTGCCAGCTCACCGGAACACGATCAGCCCCAGCATTTT

V: TRBV12-3/TRBV12-4
J: TRBJ1-1
D: -
size: -
CDR3: CASRSIANTEAFF
DNA: TGTGCCAGCAGGTCCATAGCGAACACTGAAGCTTTCTTT

V: TRBV19
J: TRBJ2-7
D: -
size: -
CDR3: CASSIMAVGTYEQYF
DNA: TGTGCCAGTAGTATTATGGCAGTTGGAACCTACGAGCAGTACTTC

V: TRBV13
J: TRBJ1-4
D: -
size: -
CDR3: CASSLEGRTANEKLFF
DNA: TGTGCCAGCAGCTTAGAGGGGAGGACAGCAAATGAAAAACTGTTTTTT

V: TRBV27
J: TRBJ2-1
D: TRBD2
size: -
CDR3: CASSIGLAGDFNEQFF
DNA: TGTGCCAGCAGTATCGGACTAGCGGGAGACTTTAATGAGCAGTTCTTC

V: TRBV7-2
J: TRBJ1-1
D: TRBD1
size: -
CDR3: CASSFNRGMNTEAFF
DNA: TGTGCCAGCAGCTTTAACAGGGGGATGAACACTGAAGCTTTCTTT

V: TRBV23-1
J: TRBJ1-2
D: -
size: -
CDR3: CASSQSQGRGYTF
DNA: TGCGCCAGCAGTCAATCCCAGGGGCGGGGCTACACCTTC

V: TRBV27
J: TRBJ1-1
D: -
size: once
CDR3: CASRNREFPEAFF
DNA: TGTGCCAGCAGGAACAGGGAGTTTCCTGAAGCTTTCTTT

V: TRBV5-1
J: TRBJ1-4
D: -
size: once
CDR3: CASSRSRAATNEKLFF
DNA: TGCGCCAGCAGCCGTTCAAGGGCTGCAACTAATGAAAAACTGTTTTTT

V: TRBV12-3/TRBV12-4
J: TRBJ1-4
D: -
size: -
CDR3: CASSSLNEKLFF
DNA: TGTGCCAGCAGTTCCCTTAATGAAAAACTGTTTTTT

V: TRBV2
J: TRBJ2-4
D: -
size: -
CDR3: CATIRADLPKNIQYF
DNA: TGTGCCACAATCAGGGCAGACTTACCCAAAAACATTCAGTACTTC

V: TRBV5-6
J: TRBJ1-2
D: -
size: -
CDR3: CASSFGQPNYGYTF
DNA: TGTGCCAGCAGCTTTGGCCAGCCTAACTATGGCTACACCTTC

V: TRBV5-1
J: TRBJ1-4
D: -
size: once
CDR3: CASSFSDSRGEKLFF
DNA: TGCGCCAGCAGCTTTTCGGACAGCAGGGGTGAAAAACTGTTTTTT

V: TRBV30
J: TRBJ2-3
D: TRBD2
size: once
CDR3: CAWSSGRGNTQYF
DNA: TGTGCCTGGAGTAGCGGGAGGGGAAATACGCAGTATTTT

V: TRBV9
J: TRBJ2-2
D: -
size: -
CDR3: CASSVARQNTGELFF
DNA: TGTGCCAGCAGCGTAGCTAGACAGAACACCGGGGAGCTGTTTTTT

V: TRBV25-1
J: TRBJ2-7
D: TRBD1
size: once
CDR3: CASSDTGQDSSYEQYF
DNA: TGTGCCAGCAGTGACACCGGACAGGACAGCTCCTACGAGCAGTACTTC

V: TRBV5-1
J: TRBJ1-1
D: -
size: -
CDR3: CASQGETEAFF
DNA: TGCGCCAGCCAGGGTGAGACTGAAGCTTTCTTT

V: TRBV24-1
J: TRBJ2-7
D: TRBD1
size: -
CDR3: CATSRTGGYEQYF
DNA: TGTGCCACCAGTAGGACAGGGGGCTACGAGCAGTACTTC

V: TRBV4-1
J: TRBJ2-7
D: -
size: -
CDR3: CASSQDLGEQYF
DNA: TGCGCCAGCAGCCAAGATTTGGGTGAGCAGTACTTC

V: TRBV19
J: TRBJ2-7
D: -
size: -
CDR3: CASRGRASYEQYF
DNA: TGTGCCAGTAGAGGACGGGCCTCCTACGAGCAGTACTTC

V: TRBV3-1/TRBV3-2
J: TRBJ2-7
D: TRBD2
size: -
CDR3: CASSQGLAGGEQYF
DNA: TGTGCCAGCAGCCAAGGACTAGCGGGAGGTGAGCAGTACTTC

V: TRBV6-5
J: TRBJ2-3
D: -
size: -
CDR3: CASSYSRGGGSDTQYF
DNA: TGTGCCAGCAGTTACTCGAGAGGCGGGGGCAGTGATACGCAGTATTTT

V: TRBV7-8
J: TRBJ2-6
D: -
size: -
CDR3: CASSLGSFAGPLFRANVLTF
DNA: TGTGCCAGCAGCTTAGGCAGTTTCGCGGGGCCTCTTTTTAGGGCCAACGTCCTGACTTTC

V: TRBV19
J: TRBJ2-5
D: -
size: -
CDR3: CASSGQTQETQYF
DNA: TGTGCCAGTAGCGGACAGACCCAAGAGACCCAGTACTTC